This T cell receptor beta chain stems from a study of blood T cells in healthy people across ages. The second PCR ran about 6 to 11 cycles with a sample-barcoded 5' primer and J-beta primers. TCRdb reprocessed the 5' RACE reads with MiXCR, giving one entry per CDR3 protein. This table has about 1.7 million distinct CDR3 sequences, roughly 27% appearing once. The CDR3 sequence is 16 residues long. Material for sequencing was blood. This clonotype originated in a woman under 40 in good health. The chain is built from TRBV21-1 and TRBJ2-5; the table names TRBD1, a call not compared with the DNA. TRBV21-1 is given as a pseudogene. CDR3 sequence (DNA): TGTGCCAGCAGCACTCGGACAGATTCGGACCAAGAGACCCAGTACTTC. Protein product: CASSTRTDSDQETQYF.